The 26 T cell receptor beta chains below were found in one sample sequenced in a study of blood T cell repertoires in COVID-19. Clones were sequenced by immunoSEQ multiplex PCR, and TCRdb holds only the in-frame ones, with some missing. The sample contains approximately 77,000 clones, around 86% of which appear only once. The sequenced sample was peripheral blood. Receptor source: a man younger than 45 with acute or convalescent COVID-19.

The chain uses TRBV27 and TRBJ2-7; the match to TRBD2 covers 9 bases. Per germline, CDR1 MNHEY and CDR2 SMNVEV (reference sequence). The CDR3 has 15 amino acids. V shed 1 base, J shed 4 bases, and the junction held 5 bases outside the gene matches. CDR3 in DNA: TGTGCCAGCAGTTTATGGTCTAGCGGGACTTACGAGCAGTACTTC. The encoded protein is CASSLWSSGTYEQYF.

This clone was seen a few times. The J gene is TRBJ1-1, the V gene TRBV19; 7 bases match TRBD1. The germline gives CDR1 LNHDA, CDR2 SQIVND (reference sequence). The CDR3 is 14 amino acids. The trim removed 6 bases at V and 7 bases at J, leaving 11 bases unmatched. The CDR3 DNA reads TGTGCCAGTAGCTTGAGGGGGCATCGAGATGAAGCTTTCTTT. It is translated as CASSLRGHRDEAFF.

This clone was seen only once. The chain joins TRBV6-5 to TRBJ2-5; 7 bases fit TRBD1. V dropped 6 bases and J dropped 2; count of bases not matched to a gene: 6. CDR1 is MNHEY and CDR2 is SVGAGI in the germline V gene. This CDR3 is built from 14 residues. CDR3 in amino acids: CASSPPGQQETQYF. CDR3 bases: TGTGCCAGCAGCCCCCCGGGACAGCAAGAGACCCAGTACTTC.

This chain connects TRBV30 to TRBJ1-2; 10 nucleotides align to TRBD1. V was pared by 0 bases and J by 8 bases, with 9 bases of the junction left unmatched. The CDR3 sequence is 15 residues long. Germline lookup yields CDR1 GTSNPN and CDR2 SVGIG (reference sequence). The CDR3 DNA sequence: TGTGCCTGGAGTGTACTGGGACAGGGGATCTCGGGCTACACCTTC. It is translated as CAWSVLGQGISGYTF.

This clone was picked up a small number of times. The rearrangement links TRBV2 to TRBJ2-1, with 12 nucleotides matching TRBD2. The germline V gene encodes CDR1 SNHLY and CDR2 FYNNEI. There are 16 residues in the CDR3. Trimming removed 4 bases from V and 8 bases from J; junction bases left unmatched: 9. For the CDR3, the DNA is TGTGCCAGCAGTGTGGGTCGACTAGCGGGAGCATATGAGCAGTTCTTC. As protein: CASSVGRLAGAYEQFF.

The chain recombines TRBV4-2 with TRBJ1-1; D not resolved. Trimming removed 0 bases at V and 11 bases at J, with 16 bases between. The germline V gene encodes CDR1 LGHNA and CDR2 YNFKEQ. The CDR3 length is 14 residues. This CDR3 is CASSQDGPRRYAFF. The CDR3 region has the DNA TGTGCCAGCAGCCAAGATGGGCCTCGAAGATACGCTTTCTTT.

The CDR3 spells CASRGVAVPYGYTF. The CDR3 nucleotides read TGTGCCAGCCGGGGGGTCGCGGTGCCCTATGGCTACACCTTC. This chain uses TRBV6-5 with TRBJ1-2; D may be TRBD1 (5 bases). Trimming cost V 8 bases and J 4 bases, with 17 bases left between them. Germline loops: CDR1 MNHEY, CDR2 SVGAGI. This CDR3 is built from 14 residues.

The CDR3 protein is CASSGRQGASAEAFF. The CDR3 bases are TGTGCCAGCAGCGGCCGACAGGGGGCATCGGCTGAAGCTTTCTTT. The chain links TRBV13 to TRBJ1-1; 10 bases line up with TRBD1. The ends lost 5 bases at V and 6 bases at J; junction bases unmatched: 9. This CDR3 spans 15 amino acids. Germline lookup yields CDR1 PRHDT and CDR2 FYEKMQ (reference sequence).

V is TRBV6-4 and J is TRBJ2-3; D gene uncertain. This CDR3 is 13 amino acids long. Germline CDR1 reads MRHNA; CDR2 reads SNTAGT. V was clipped by 6 bases and J by 2 bases, with 9 bases between them. This CDR3 reads CASSLSVTDTQYF. CDR3 DNA sequence: TGTGCCAGCAGCCTAAGCGTCACAGATACGCAGTATTTT.

DNA for the CDR3: TGTGCCAGCAGCCAAGATCTACAGCAGAACACTGAAGCTTTCTTT. It encodes CASSQDLQQNTEAFF. The chain couples TRBV4-2 to TRBJ1-1; D is unclear. V gave up 0 bases and J gave up 1 base, with 9 bases separating them. The CDR3 sequence is 15 residues long. The germline V gene has CDR1 LGHNA and CDR2 YNFKEQ.

The chain has TRBV9 and TRBJ2-3; 14 bases line up with TRBD2. V was pared by 3 bases and J by 4 bases, with 4 bases of the junction left unmatched. CDR1 and CDR2 (germline): SGDLS, YYNGEE. The CDR3 extends over 16 amino acids. CDR3 coding DNA: TGTGCCAGCAGCGAACGACTAGCGGGAGGGTCAGATACGCAGTATTTT. Protein product: CASSERLAGGSDTQYF.

This chain joins TRBV5-5 and TRBJ1-4; the D gene is possibly TRBD1 (6 bases). The V gene's germline CDR1 is SGHKS and CDR2 YYEKEE (reference sequence). Trimming removed 0 bases from V and 7 bases from J, with 13 bases in between. This CDR3 comprises 15 residues. In DNA form, the CDR3 reads TGTGCCAGCAGCTTGGCTGCGGGGGGCCCTGAAAAACTGTTTTTT. Its translation: CASSLAAGGPEKLFF.

The V call is TRBV19, the J call TRBJ1-6; D is unclear. CDR3 length: 15 amino acids. The ends were cut back, 5 bases at V and 9 bases at J, with 17 bases in the middle. CDR1 and CDR2 (germline): LNHDA, SQIVND (reference sequence). For the CDR3, the DNA is TGTGCCAGTAGTGTGGTTGAGGTCGGAGGTTCACCCCTCCACTTT. Its protein product is CASSVVEVGGSPLHF.

The V and J genes are TRBV3-1 (or the pseudogene TRBV3-2) and TRBJ2-1, with 7 bases fitting TRBD2. V gave up 2 bases and J gave up 4 bases; unmatched junction bases: 2. The CDR3 extends over 14 amino acids. Germline CDR1 is LGHDT and CDR2 is YNNKEL (reference sequence). The CDR3 loop is CASSQLAEYNEQFF. The CDR3 nucleotides read TGTGCCAGCAGCCAACTAGCGGAGTACAATGAGCAGTTCTTC.

V is TRBV4-1 and J is TRBJ2-7; the D gene is possibly TRBD2 (6 bases). This CDR3 has 17 residues. Germline CDR1 MGHRA, CDR2 YSYEKL. Trimming cost V 0 bases and J 4 bases, with 19 bases left between them. The CDR3 sequence: CASSQDSSSGPLYEQYF. For the CDR3, the DNA is TGCGCCAGCAGCCAAGATTCAAGTAGCGGCCCTCTATACGAGCAGTACTTC.

The chain has TRBV5-6 and TRBJ1-6; 7 bases map to TRBD1. Germline V lookup: CDR1 SGHDT, CDR2 YYEEEE. This CDR3 comprises 12 residues. The V and J ends lost 4 bases and 13 bases, in that order; junction bases with no gene match: 5. The CDR3 nucleotides read TGTGCCAGCAGCCTATCGACAGGGCCCCTCCACTTT. Translated: CASSLSTGPLHF.

The V and J genes are TRBV2 and TRBJ1-1; no reliable D call. This CDR3 has 13 residues. Between the trimmed V and J ends, which lost 6 bases and 1 base, there was a span of 9 bases. From germline, CDR1 is SNHLY and CDR2 FYNNEI. As DNA, the CDR3 is TGTGCCAGCAGGGCTCAACCGAACACTGAAGCTTTCTTT. The encoded protein is CASRAQPNTEAFF. Complete variable domain (other parts from reference TRBV2 and TRBJ1-1): EPEVTQTPSHQVTQMGQEVILRCVPISNHLYFYWYRQILGQKVEFLVSFYNNEISEKSEIFDDQFSVERPDGSNFTLKIRSTKLEDSAMYFCASRAQPNTEAFFGQGTRLTVV.

This chain joins TRBV6-1 and TRBJ1-3, with 7 positions matching TRBD1. V shed 1 base, J shed 4 bases, and the junction held 4 bases outside the gene matches. The CDR3 has 15 amino acids. Per the germline V gene, CDR1 is MNHNS and CDR2 is SASEGT. The CDR3 DNA reads as TGTGCCAGCAGTGAAGGACCGGGACAGGGAAACACCATATATTTT. This codes for CASSEGPGQGNTIYF.

This clone was seen more than once but under ten times. Other nucleotide sequences from this sample produce the same CDR3. The chain joins TRBV29-1 to TRBJ1-1; TRBD1 agrees at 8 bases. V lost 0 bases and J lost 4; bases outside the gene matches: 4. This CDR3 has 14 residues. Germline CDR1 reads SQVTM; CDR2 reads ANQGSEA. Here the CDR3 reads CSVEDGQGGTEAFF. The CDR3, as DNA: TGCAGCGTTGAAGATGGACAGGGCGGCACTGAAGCTTTCTTT.

This clone has just one count. The J gene is TRBJ2-6, the V gene TRBV4-1; TRBD1 matches at 7 bases. The CDR3 spans 17 residues. The germline CDR1 and CDR2 sequences are MGHRA and YSYEKL. The junction had 7 bases not matched to a gene; V was cut back by 3 bases and J by 2 bases. This CDR3 is CASSQTRQGAGANVLTF. DNA for the CDR3: TGCGCCAGCAGCCAGACAAGACAGGGCGCTGGGGCCAACGTCCTGACTTTC.

The chain joins TRBV5-1 to TRBJ2-7, with 11 nucleotides matching TRBD1. Germline CDR1 is SGHRS and CDR2 is YFSETQ. CDR3 length equals 14 residues. V trimming: 6 bases; J trimming: 3 bases; junction bases outside the gene matches: 5. CDR3 residues: CASTSGTGGYEQYF. The CDR3 nucleotides are TGCGCCAGCACCTCCGGGACAGGGGGCTACGAGCAGTACTTC.

This chain joins TRBV10-3 and TRBJ1-3; TRBD1 agrees at 9 bases. The germline V gene encodes CDR1 ENHRY and CDR2 SYGVKD. The length of the CDR3 is 17 residues. The ends lost 0 bases at V and 0 bases at J; junction bases unmatched: 3. CDR3 sequence: CAISESGTGSSGNTIYF. The CDR3 nucleotides are TGTGCCATCAGTGAGTCAGGGACAGGGAGCTCTGGAAACACCATATATTTT.

The rearrangement joins TRBV7-3 to TRBJ2-2; 10 bases match TRBD1. Trimming took 3 bases from V and 6 from J; bases not matched to a gene: 7. Germline loops: CDR1 SGHTA, CDR2 FQGTGA. This CDR3 is built from 16 residues. The CDR3 spells CASSLLGTGVSGELFF. CDR3 nucleotides: TGTGCCAGCAGCTTGTTGGGGACAGGGGTTTCCGGGGAGCTGTTTTTT.

The chain joins TRBV30 to TRBJ2-6; 10 nucleotides align to TRBD1. The CDR3 covers 21 residues. V was clipped by 0 bases and J by 0 bases; unmatched bases: 14. Germline CDR1 reads GTSNPN; CDR2 reads SVGIG (reference sequence). The CDR3 here is CAWSVLSMTGGKFSGANVLTF. The DNA for the CDR3 is TGTGCCTGGAGTGTCCTCTCAATGACAGGGGGCAAGTTCTCTGGGGCCAACGTCCTGACTTTC.

The chain recombines TRBV6-2 or TRBV6-3 with TRBJ2-7; 13 nucleotides match TRBD2. There are 17 residues in the CDR3. The trim removed 2 bases at V and 2 bases at J, leaving 6 bases unmatched. Germline loops: CDR1 MNHEY, CDR2 SVGEGT. CDR3 protein: CASSYRGTSGETYEQYF. The DNA of the CDR3 is TGTGCCAGCAGTTACCGCGGGACTAGCGGGGAGACCTACGAGCAGTACTTC.

In this sample, this clone turned up a few times. The rearrangement uses TRBV4-2 and TRBJ2-1; 10 nucleotides align to TRBD1. In germline, CDR1 is LGHNA, CDR2 YNFKEQ. Unmatched junction bases numbered 7, after V lost 1 base and J lost 7 bases. CDR3 length equals 16 residues. The CDR3 DNA reads as TGTGCCAGCAGCCAAGCCTTCGGACAGGGGGATAATGAGCAGTTCTTC. Translated, it gives CASSQAFGQGDNEQFF.